The 18 T cell receptor beta chains below were found in one sample sequenced in a study of T cell repertoires in cytomegalovirus infection. One entry per CDR3 protein, called by TCRdb with MiXCR from the reads. The sample holds approximately 290,000 distinct CDR3 sequences, about a quarter seen once. The specimen was PBMCs. These TCRs come from a human donor in good health (CMV status not recorded). Some clones in this sample may be carry-over from other donors' samples.

The chain is built from TRBV28 and TRBJ2-7; 7 bases are a match to TRBD1. This CDR3 has 15 residues. The V segment lost 3 bases and the J segment 11 bases; nucleotides outside the gene matches: 16. CDR1 is MDHEN, CDR2 SYDVKM, per germline. CDR3 nucleotide sequence: TGTGCCAGCAGTTTGACGATGTCCACGGGCCAGGGGGAGTACTTC. This encodes CASSLTMSTGQGEYF. Full variable domain (rest looked up from reference TRBV28 and TRBJ2-7): DVKVTQSSRYLVKRTGEKVFLECVQDMDHENMFWYRQDPGLGLRLIYFSYDVKMKEKGDIPEGYSVSREKKERFSLILESASTNQTSMYLCASSLTMSTGQGEYFGPGTRLTVT.

This clonotype has more than one count but fewer than ten. The chain couples TRBV2 to TRBJ2-1; 10 positions match TRBD1. Germline V gene lookup returns CDR1 SNHLY and CDR2 FYNNEI. Trimming cost V 2 bases and J 6 bases; bases outside gene matches: 4. The CDR3 totals 15 residues. The CDR3: CASSERTGGGNEQFF. The CDR3 DNA reads as TGTGCCAGCAGTGAAAGGACAGGGGGAGGCAATGAGCAGTTCTTC.

This rearrangement joins TRBV2 to TRBJ2-1; weak D call: TRBD1 (7 bases). V lost 1 base, J lost 4 bases, and 11 bases lay in between. The CDR3 is 15 amino acids. Germline V gene sequence: CDR1 SNHLY, CDR2 FYNNEI. The CDR3 loop reads CASSEEAGQYNEQFF. The CDR3 region has the DNA TGTGCCAGCAGTGAAGAGGCGGGACAGTACAATGAGCAGTTCTTC.

This clonotype has more than one count but fewer than ten. The chain employs TRBV11-2 and TRBJ2-5; 8 bases match TRBD1. The trim removed 5 bases at V and 5 bases at J, leaving 7 bases unmatched. This CDR3 contains 14 residues. Germline-derived CDR1 and CDR2 are SGHAT and FQNNGV. Here the CDR3 reads CASSAYQGAETQYF. The CDR3 nucleotides are TGTGCCAGCAGCGCGTACCAGGGGGCGGAGACCCAGTACTTC.

This clonotype was observed at least ten times. The J gene is TRBJ2-3, the V gene TRBV7-2; a weak D match, TRBD2 (6 bases). The CDR3 covers 15 residues. Per germline, CDR1 SGHTA and CDR2 FQGNSA. With 1 base removed from V and 4 bases from J, the gap between germline ends came to 12 bases. CDR3 sequence: CASSLVLAAADTQYF. CDR3 coding DNA: TGTGCCAGCAGCTTAGTACTAGCCGCGGCAGATACGCAGTATTTT.

This rearrangement joins TRBV4-1 to TRBJ2-2, with a tentative D call TRBD1 (5 bases). V was pared by 0 bases and J by 6 bases, with 14 bases between. The CDR3 runs 16 residues. Germline lookup yields CDR1 MGHRA and CDR2 YSYEKL. The CDR3: CASSQEGPGLAGELFF. For the CDR3, the DNA is TGCGCCAGCAGCCAAGAGGGTCCAGGGCTCGCCGGGGAGCTGTTTTTT.

The genes are TRBV5-5 and TRBJ1-1; D gene ambiguous. Germline CDR1 reads SGHKS; CDR2 reads YYEKEE (reference sequence). Trimming left V 3 bases short and J 1 base short, with 10 bases between. The CDR3 totals 14 residues. The CDR3 here is CASSSRPQNTEAFF. For the CDR3, the DNA is TGTGCCAGCAGCTCCCGCCCTCAGAACACTGAAGCTTTCTTT.

V is TRBV20-1 and J is TRBJ1-4, with TRBD1 matching over 9 bases. Germline V gives CDR1 DFQATT, CDR2 SNEGSKA (reference sequence). The CDR3 has 14 amino acids. The J segment lost 8 bases and the V segment lost 3 bases, leaving 7 bases of the junction unmatched. CDR3 nucleotide sequence: TGCAGTGCTAGTTCGACAGGGGGTGCCGAAAAACTGTTTTTT. Encoded protein: CSASSTGGAEKLFF.

In its sample, this clonotype was seen many times. This chain links TRBV7-8 with TRBJ2-7, with TRBD1 matching over 7 bases. Trimming removed 5 bases from V and 3 bases from J; junction bases left unmatched: 1. CDR1 is SGHVS and CDR2 is FQNEAQ in the germline V gene. The length of the CDR3 is 12 residues. The CDR3 DNA sequence: TGTGCCAGCAGCGGGGACAGCTACGAGCAGTACGTC. As protein: CASSGDSYEQYV.

In this sample, this clonotype turned up a few times. The chain couples TRBV7-8 to TRBJ1-1; tentatively, D is TRBD1 (6 bases). Germline V gene sequence: CDR1 SGHVS, CDR2 FQNEAQ. The length of the CDR3 is 15 residues. Trimming stripped 1 base from V and 0 bases from J, with 9 bases between. The CDR3 region has the DNA TGTGCCAGCAGCTTAGGGACAGTCATGAACACTGAAGCTTTCTTT. It codes for CASSLGTVMNTEAFF.

V and J are TRBV27 and TRBJ2-7; tentative D call: TRBD1 (5 bases). The ends were cut back, 6 bases at V and 2 bases at J, with 20 bases in the middle. CDR1 and CDR2 from the germline V gene are MNHEY and SMNVEV (reference sequence). The CDR3 contains 16 residues. This CDR3 is CASSPLGAVGAYEQYF. As DNA, the CDR3 is TGTGCCAGCAGCCCCTTGGGCGCGGTAGGGGCCTACGAGCAGTACTTC.

The chain recombines TRBV6-5 with TRBJ1-1; 7 bases fit TRBD1. CDR1 MNHEY and CDR2 SVGAGI come from the germline V gene. With V trimmed by 5 bases and J by 1 base, 7 bases remained unmatched. The length of the CDR3 is 15 residues. CDR3 coding DNA: TGTGCCAGCAGTAGATCGGGACAGCCGAACACTGAAGCTTTCTTT. Translated, it gives CASSRSGQPNTEAFF.

The chain uses TRBV29-1 and TRBJ1-2; the D is unclear. Looked up from germline, CDR1 is SQVTM and CDR2 is ANQGSEA. Trimming cost V 4 bases and J 2 bases, with 11 bases left between them. This CDR3 spans 13 amino acids. This chain's CDR3 is CSVGIGENYGYTF. The CDR3 DNA reads as TGCAGCGTTGGGATCGGGGAAAACTATGGCTACACCTTC.

J is TRBJ2-2 and V is TRBV29-1, with 11 bases that match TRBD2. The CDR3 consists of 14 residues. Looked up from germline, CDR1 is SQVTM and CDR2 is ANQGSEA. The J segment lost 1 base and the V segment lost 7 bases, leaving 2 bases of the junction unmatched. This CDR3 is CSAGTSGNTGELFF. The DNA of the CDR3 is TGCAGCGCAGGGACTAGCGGGAACACCGGGGAGCTGTTTTTT.

In its sample, this clonotype was seen a few times. J is TRBJ1-2 and V is TRBV12-3 or TRBV12-4; 7 bases fit TRBD1. The CDR3 spans 14 residues. V was pared by 1 base and J by 8 bases, with 7 bases of the junction left unmatched. The CDR3 is CASSLVRGEDGYTF. The DNA of the CDR3 is TGTGCCAGCAGTTTAGTCAGGGGGGAAGACGGCTACACCTTC.

This clonotype showed up many times. This chain connects TRBV7-2 to TRBJ2-3; D call uncertain. Germline CDR1 reads SGHTA; CDR2 reads FQGNSA. This CDR3 contains 13 residues. The V gene lost 2 bases and the J gene lost 2 bases, with 5 bases spanning the gap. The CDR3 DNA reads as TGTGCCAGCAGCTTAACAGCCACAGATACGCAGTATTTT. Its translation is CASSLTATDTQYF.

J is TRBJ2-5 and V is TRBV12-3 or TRBV12-4, with 8 bases that match TRBD2. The J segment lost 7 bases and the V segment lost 6 bases, leaving 19 bases of the junction unmatched. The CDR3 is made up of 17 amino acids. CDR3: CASSRAGGAWGGPTQYF. The CDR3 coding sequence is TGTGCCAGCAGCCGCGCGGGGGGCGCGTGGGGGGGTCCGACCCAGTACTTC.

At least ten counts were recorded for this clonotype. This chain links TRBV7-8 with TRBJ2-6, with D perhaps matching TRBD1 (5 bases). The CDR3 loop spans 18 amino acids. Trimming pared 5 bases from V and 2 bases from J, leaving 19 bases between. Looked up from germline, CDR1 is SGHVS and CDR2 is FQNEAQ. CDR3 region: CASSPDEGALAGANVLTF. CDR3 nucleotides: TGTGCCAGCAGCCCAGACGAAGGGGCACTGGCTGGGGCCAACGTCCTGACTTTC.